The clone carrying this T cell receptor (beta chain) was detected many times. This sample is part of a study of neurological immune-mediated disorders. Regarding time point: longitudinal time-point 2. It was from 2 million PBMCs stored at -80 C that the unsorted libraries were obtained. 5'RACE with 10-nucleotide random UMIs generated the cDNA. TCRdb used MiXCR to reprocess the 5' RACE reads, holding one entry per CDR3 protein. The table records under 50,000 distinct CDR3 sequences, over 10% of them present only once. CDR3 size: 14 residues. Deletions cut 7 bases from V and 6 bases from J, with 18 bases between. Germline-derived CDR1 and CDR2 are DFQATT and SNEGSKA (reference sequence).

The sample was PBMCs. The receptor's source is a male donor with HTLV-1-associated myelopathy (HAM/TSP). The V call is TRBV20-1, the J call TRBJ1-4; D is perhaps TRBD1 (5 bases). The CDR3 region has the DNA TGCAGTGTCCCGCCGAAGGGGCGCGATGAAAAACTGTTTTTT. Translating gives CSVPPKGRDEKLFF.